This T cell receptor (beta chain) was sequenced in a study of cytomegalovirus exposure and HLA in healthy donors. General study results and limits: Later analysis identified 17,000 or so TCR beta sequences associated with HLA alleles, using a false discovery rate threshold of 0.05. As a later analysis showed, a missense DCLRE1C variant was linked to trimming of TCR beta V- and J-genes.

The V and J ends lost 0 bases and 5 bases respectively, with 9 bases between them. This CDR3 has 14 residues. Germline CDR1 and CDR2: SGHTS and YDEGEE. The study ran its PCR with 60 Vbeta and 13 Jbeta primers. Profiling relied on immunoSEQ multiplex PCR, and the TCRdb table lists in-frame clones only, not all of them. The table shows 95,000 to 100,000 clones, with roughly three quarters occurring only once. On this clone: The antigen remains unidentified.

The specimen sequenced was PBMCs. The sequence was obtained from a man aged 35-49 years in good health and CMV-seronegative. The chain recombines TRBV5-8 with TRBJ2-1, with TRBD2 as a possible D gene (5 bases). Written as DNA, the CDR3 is TGTGCCAGCAGCTTGGAACTAGGAGACAATGAGCAGTTCTTC. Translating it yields CASSLELGDNEQFF.